This T cell receptor beta chain stems from a study of PD-L1 blockade in urothelial cancer (dated by TCRdb to about 2017). Study-level background: Every patient began therapy in 2014 and was given atezolizumab 1,200 mg intravenously every 3 weeks. Durable clinical benefit was achieved by nine patients and was not achieved by 20 patients. Blood samples were analyzed 3 weeks after the start of treatment (second dose) and 6 weeks after the start of treatment. About 90% of the roughly 30 patients were identified as males with urothelial cancer of bladder origin, and a prior smoking history was reported by 18 of 29 patients. In the same patients, pretreatment tumors underwent whole exome sequencing and RNA sequencing in addition to TCR sequencing. Pretreatment tumor samples, along with matched peripheral blood serially collected before and after atezolizumab treatment, were subjected to TCR sequencing. Approximately 30 patients had pretreatment blood TCR-seq, around 24 had at least one posttreatment blood collection, and around 24 had tumor TCR-seq. Blood samples yielded a median of roughly 150,000 T cells and more than 80,000 unique TCRs, with median clonality 0.080. The study was an exploratory multi-omic analysis of somatic, immune and clinical correlates of response to PD-L1 blockade with atezolizumab in urothelial cancer. Patients had an ECOG performance status of 0 or 1 and had received between 0 and 3 prior chemotherapy regimens. Durable clinical benefit was defined as progression-free survival longer than 6 months, and TCR features were also tested against progression-free and overall survival.

The cohort included under 35 patients with locally advanced or metastatic urothelial carcinoma who were treated at Memorial Sloan Kettering on a trial protocol. Peripheral blood mononuclear cells were collected from each patient pretreatment and during treatment, giving between 1 and 8 total time points per patient. The Qiagen DNeasy Blood extraction kit was used to purify genomic DNA from total PBMCs and from tumor samples. PBMCs were collected pretreatment and during treatment, and were isolated and stored as previously described. General conclusions and limits of the study: A pretreatment peripheral blood TCR clonality below the median was linked to improved progression-free and overall survival. Because the sample size was small (n ≈ 27) and many of the analyses were exploratory, the results are meant to be hypothesis-generating. Among patients with durable benefit, tumor-associated TCR clones showed greater expansion in peripheral blood 3 weeks after treatment started (n = 22, p = 0.022).

Comments on this clone: Its antigen remains undetermined. No base quality values were provided; no much bigger clone lies one nucleotide off.

The germline V gene gives CDR1 as SGHTA and CDR2 as FQGTGA. The CDR3 holds 13 amino acids from the cysteine to the phenylalanine. The entry retains the CDR3 DNA only, 39 bases that are in frame from base 1. Between the V and J ends, shortened by 6 bases and 2 bases respectively, the junction contains 9 bases. Synthetic TCR analog templates were spiked into each PCR to estimate absolute template abundance from read counts. The immunoSEQ assay used bias-controlled V and J gene primers to amplify TCRbeta CDR3 regions from genomic DNA. Rearranged TCRbeta segments were sequenced at approximately 20X coverage. Regarding the original processing steps: Sequencing errors were corrected by clustering and CDR3s were annotated against IMGT to assign V, D and J genes. Out-of-frame and stop-codon sequences were excluded, and only productive TCRbeta rearrangements were used in downstream analyses. Clonality was computed as one minus Shannon entropy normalized by the log of the number of unique productive sequences. Fisher's exact test with Benjamini-Hochberg correction, at a threshold of adjusted p below 0.01, was used to find clones that differed between time points or between blood and tumor. As stored in TCRdb, this immuneACCESS dataset retains in-frame rearrangements with V and J assigned. A fraction of the clones does not appear; measured against another copy, unresolved V genes explain less than half of the discrepancy, and the remainder lacks a known reason. The V and J calls and the clone size are those of that table, but D and trimming were determined from the DNA. The sample table holds fewer than 130,000 clones, of which about 85% were seen once. The ten largest make up 2% to 2.5% of the sample.

The source of this sequence is a man aged 50-59 years with urothelial cancer. Specimen: PBMCs, collected around atezolizumab (anti-PD-L1) treatment. The chain couples TRBV7-3 to TRBJ2-3, with an unclear D gene assignment. The CDR3 here reads CASSKRVTDTQYF. The nucleotide sequence is TGTGCCAGCAGTAAAAGAGTCACAGATACGCAGTATTTT.